Listed below are T cell receptor beta chains from one sample, sequenced in a study of blood T cell repertoires in COVID-19. Measured with immunoSEQ multiplex PCR; TCRdb has only the in-frame clones, and not every one. The sample contains approximately 35,000 clones, approximately 86% of which appear only once. Source material: peripheral blood. Receptors were obtained from a woman in her 70s with active COVID-19. CDR3s include the opening cysteine and the closing phenylalanine or tryptophan. The order of the fields is V gene, J gene, clone size, CDR3 length, D gene, CDR3 DNA, CDR3 protein. D genes are given only for firm matches. Expanded clones are given a class, and other clones once, few, many or no size at all.

>TRBV27|TRBJ2-7|-|13|-
TGTGCCAGCAGTGGTTCAGGGTCCTACGAGCAGTACTTC
CASSGSGSYEQYF
>TRBV19|TRBJ2-1|-|13|TRBD2
TGTGCCAGTAGTAGCGGGGGTTACAATGAGCAGTTCTTC
CASSSGGYNEQFF
>TRBV11-2|TRBJ2-3|-|15|TRBD1
TGTGCCAGCAGCTCTACAGGGGCGGTTGGAAATACGCAGTATTTT
CASSSTGAVGNTQYF
>TRBV28|TRBJ2-2|-|15|TRBD1
TGTGCCAGCAGGGGACAGGGGGCGGGCACCGGGGAGCTGTTTTTT
CASRGQGAGTGELFF
>TRBV7-2|TRBJ2-5|-|13|-
TGTGCCAGCAGGCAGCGGGCCCCAGAGACCCAGTACTTC
CASRQRAPETQYF
>TRBV4-1|TRBJ2-7|-|17|TRBD1
TGCGCCAGCAGCCGAGTCCCGGGACAGGGTAATAACTACGAGCAGTACTTC
CASSRVPGQGNNYEQYF
>TRBV19|TRBJ2-4|-|14|TRBD2
TGTGCCAGTAGTCCGGGCGGGGGGGCCAACATTCAGTACTTC
CASSPGGGANIQYF
>TRBV11-3|TRBJ2-7|few|13|-
TGTGCCAGCAGCCCCTTAGGGAGTTTCGAGCAGTACTTC
CASSPLGSFEQYF
>TRBV27|TRBJ2-7|few|13|-
TGTGCCAGCAGTTTATCCAGCGCCTTCGGGCAGTACTTC
CASSLSSAFGQYF
>TRBV2|TRBJ2-5|-|13|-
TGTGCCAGCTCTGGGCAGGGCTCGGAGACCCAGTACTTC
CASSGQGSETQYF
>TRBV16|TRBJ1-4|-|15|TRBD1
TGTGCCAGCAGCCCCTCAGGGGGACGTCATGAAAAACTGTTTTTT
CASSPSGGRHEKLFF
>TRBV19|TRBJ1-5|-|14|-
TGTGCCAGTAGTATTCGGTTCGGTTTCCAGCCCCAGCATTTT
CASSIRFGFQPQHF
>TRBV19|TRBJ2-5|-|11|-
TGTGCCAGTAGCGACCGGGTGACCCAGTACTTC
CASSDRVTQYF
>TRBV5-1|TRBJ2-6|-|16|-
TGCGCCAGCAGCTTACAGGGTACGCCTGGGGCCAACGTCCTGACTTTC
CASSLQGTPGANVLTF
>TRBV11-3|TRBJ2-2|-|13|TRBD2
TGTGCCAGCAGCCTTCGGGGGGGCGGGGAGCTGTTTTTT
CASSLRGGGELFF
>TRBV7-2|TRBJ2-3|-|15|TRBD1
TGTGCCAGCAGAACGACAGGGGGCGAATTAGATACGCAGTATTTT
CASRTTGGELDTQYF
>TRBV5-1|TRBJ2-1|-|15|TRBD1
TGCGCCAGCAGCTTGGCAGGACAGGGGATGAATGAGCAGTTCTTC
CASSLAGQGMNEQFF
>TRBV7-3|TRBJ2-2|-|13|-
TGTGCCAGCAGCTACGGGAGCACCGGGGAGCTGTTTTTT
CASSYGSTGELFF
>TRBV19|TRBJ2-7|-|13|TRBD1
TGTGCCAGTAGTCGAGACAGGGTCTACGAGCAGTACTTC
CASSRDRVYEQYF
>TRBV3-1/TRBV3-2|TRBJ1-1|-|11|-
TGTGCCAGCAGCCATGCGAATGAAGCTTTCTTT
CASSHANEAFF
>TRBV11-3|TRBJ2-7|-|11|-
TGTGCCAGCAGCTCGAGCTACGAGCAGTACTTC
CASSSSYEQYF
>TRBV18|TRBJ2-7|-|15|-
TGTGCCAGCTCACCACCGTTCGGGGGACGCTACGAGCAGTACTTC
CASSPPFGGRYEQYF
>TRBV28|TRBJ1-1|once|15|-
TGTGCCAGCATGGGGGGGGAGGAAGCCGGGACGGAAGCTTTCTTT
CASMGGEEAGTEAFF